This T cell receptor (beta chain) was found in a study of vaccination and CD4 T cells after COVID-19. Study information: Median time from COVID diagnosis to post-COVID sampling was roughly 13 weeks (35 to 161). The cells were exposed to overlapping spike peptides originating from SARS-CoV-2, HCoV-NL63, HCoV-OC43 and HCoV-229E for stimulation.

As for treatment: approximately 9-day PBMC culture with coronavirus spike peptide pools or control peptides (ViraFEST assay). ViraFEST used peptide pools to expand antigen-specific T cells, then sequenced TCRs. Oncomine TCR Beta short-read sequencing was applied to DNA from cultured CD4+ T cells. Genomic DNA was drawn out of CD4+ T cells grown in culture. MiXCR, run by TCRdb on the PCR reads, gives a single entry per CDR3 protein. Found here are over 8,500 distinct CDR3 sequences, 68% of them singletons; the top ten hold about 10%. Germline CDR1 is DFQATT and CDR2 is SNEGSKA (reference sequence). This CDR3 has 13 amino acids. With 1 base removed from V and 1 base from J, the gap between germline ends came to 4 bases. A remark on this clonotype: Its matching antigen is unknown.

The sample in question was CD4+ T cells from blood, cultured in vitro, obtained before SARS-CoV-2 vaccination. This chain uses TRBV20-1 with TRBJ1-4; D is uncertain. This TCR was recovered from a human donor who had recovered from COVID-19. CDR3 bases: TGCAGTGCTAGAGGGGAAACTAATGAAAAACTGTTTTTT. Translation: CSARGETNEKLFF.